This is a list of T cell receptor beta chains from one sample in a study of CD4+ T cells in melanoma. Some clones are missing from TCRdb's copy, which holds only in-frame ones; the method was immunoSEQ multiplex PCR. The sample has some 6,800 clones; around 50% are singletons. Input material: cells from a culture (not recorded whether cultured in vitro). The receptors derive from a human donor with melanoma. The CDR3 runs from the conserved cysteine through the conserved F or W. A D gene is named only where the DNA matches it firmly. Some rows mark clone size as missing; the rest say once, few, many or name a class of expanded clone.

clone size: -
J gene: TRBJ1-4
D gene: -
V gene: TRBV19
CDR3 DNA: TGTGCCAGTAGTCGGCCGGGGACACCAGCTGGAGAAAAACTGTTTTTT
CDR3 protein: CASSRPGTPAGEKLFF

clone size: -
J gene: TRBJ1-1
D gene: -
V gene: TRBV5-1
CDR3 DNA: TGCGCCAGCAGCTTCGGGCAGACGACTATGAACACTGAAGCTTTCTTT
CDR3 protein: CASSFGQTTMNTEAFF

clone size: once
J gene: TRBJ1-2
D gene: -
V gene: TRBV6-6
CDR3 DNA: TGTGCCAGCAGTCCCCCCCCGCAGGGTAGGAACTATGGCTACACCTTC
CDR3 protein: CASSPPPQGRNYGYTF

clone size: -
J gene: TRBJ2-3
D gene: TRBD1
V gene: TRBV5-1
CDR3 DNA: TGCGCCAGCAGCTTGCCGGGACAGCTAAGCACAGATACGCAGTATTTT
CDR3 protein: CASSLPGQLSTDTQYF

clone size: -
J gene: TRBJ1-6
D gene: -
V gene: TRBV9
CDR3 DNA: TGTGCCAGCAGCGTAGTGCCGGTGAATTCACCCCTCCACTTT
CDR3 protein: CASSVVPVNSPLHF

clone size: few
J gene: TRBJ2-2
D gene: -
V gene: TRBV5-1
CDR3 DNA: TGCGCCAGCAGCTTGGGGTGGACAACGAACACCGGGGAGCTGTTTTTT
CDR3 protein: CASSLGWTTNTGELFF

clone size: -
J gene: TRBJ2-1
D gene: -
V gene: TRBV4-1
CDR3 DNA: TGCGCCAGCAGCCGGGGGCAAGGACAGATGAACAATGAGCAGTTCTTC
CDR3 protein: CASSRGQGQMNNEQFF

clone size: -
J gene: TRBJ2-3
D gene: -
V gene: TRBV15
CDR3 DNA: TGTGCCACCAGCAGAGGACTGCAACTACAGGATACGCAGTATTTT
CDR3 protein: CATSRGLQLQDTQYF

clone size: -
J gene: TRBJ1-5
D gene: -
V gene: TRBV10-3
CDR3 DNA: TGTGCCATCTCCGACAGCAATCAGCCCCAGCATTTT
CDR3 protein: CAISDSNQPQHF

clone size: few
J gene: TRBJ2-1
D gene: TRBD2
V gene: TRBV6-1
CDR3 DNA: TGTGCCAGCAGCGTCCTAGCGGGGGCCCACAATGAGCAGTTCTTC
CDR3 protein: CASSVLAGAHNEQFF

clone size: -
J gene: TRBJ2-7
D gene: TRBD1
V gene: TRBV10-1
CDR3 DNA: TGCGCCAGCAGCGGACAGGGGGTGGGCGAGCAGTACTTC
CDR3 protein: CASSGQGVGEQYF

clone size: -
J gene: TRBJ1-2
D gene: -
V gene: TRBV7-9
CDR3 DNA: TGTGCCAGCAGCTTAGTAAGGGTCGGGGGCTACACCTTC
CDR3 protein: CASSLVRVGGYTF

clone size: -
J gene: TRBJ2-7
D gene: -
V gene: TRBV6-4
CDR3 DNA: TGTGCCAGCAGTGTGCAGGGGAACTCCTACGAGCAGTACTTC
CDR3 protein: CASSVQGNSYEQYF

clone size: -
J gene: TRBJ1-1
D gene: TRBD1
V gene: TRBV29-1
CDR3 DNA: TGCAGCGGATCACAGGGGACCAACACTGAAGCTTTCTTT
CDR3 protein: CSGSQGTNTEAFF

clone size: -
J gene: TRBJ2-3
D gene: TRBD2
V gene: TRBV5-1
CDR3 DNA: TGCGCCAGCAGCTTGCTTAGCGGGGGGGTTGATACGCAGTATTTT
CDR3 protein: CASSLLSGGVDTQYF

clone size: -
J gene: TRBJ1-6
D gene: -
V gene: TRBV11-2
CDR3 DNA: TGTGCCAGCAGCTTATCGTACAGGAACTATAATTCACCCCTCCACTTT
CDR3 protein: CASSLSYRNYNSPLHF

clone size: -
J gene: TRBJ2-6
D gene: TRBD1
V gene: TRBV6-5
CDR3 DNA: TGTGCCAGCAGGGCAGGGGGCTCAGGGGCCAACGTCCTGACTTTC
CDR3 protein: CASRAGGSGANVLTF

clone size: medium-sized
J gene: TRBJ1-2
D gene: TRBD1
V gene: TRBV2
CDR3 DNA: TGTGCCAGCAGTGGGACAAGACAGGGGGGTGACTATGGCTACACCTTC
CDR3 protein: CASSGTRQGGDYGYTF

clone size: medium-sized
J gene: TRBJ2-5
D gene: -
V gene: TRBV7-9
CDR3 DNA: TGTGCCAGCAGCTCCTCCGCGACCCAGTACTTC
CDR3 protein: CASSSSATQYF

clone size: -
J gene: TRBJ1-2
D gene: -
V gene: TRBV5-1
CDR3 DNA: TGCGCCAGCAGCTCAGGGTACGGCTACACCTTC
CDR3 protein: CASSSGYGYTF

clone size: -
J gene: TRBJ2-4
D gene: -
V gene: TRBV13
CDR3 DNA: TGTGCCAGCAGGGCAGGGGCTAACAACATTCAGTACTTC
CDR3 protein: CASRAGANNIQYF

clone size: -
J gene: TRBJ1-2
D gene: -
V gene: TRBV5-6
CDR3 DNA: TGTGCCAGCAGCTTGTTTGGAAAAATCTATGGCTACACCTTC
CDR3 protein: CASSLFGKIYGYTF

clone size: few
J gene: TRBJ2-7
D gene: -
V gene: TRBV27
CDR3 DNA: TGTGCCAGCAGTCTCCGTCCCCGGGGAACAGAATACGAGCAGTACTTC
CDR3 protein: CASSLRPRGTEYEQYF

clone size: -
J gene: TRBJ1-2
D gene: -
V gene: TRBV7-9
CDR3 DNA: TGTGCCAGCAGGGGGCTGGACTATGGCTACACCTTC
CDR3 protein: CASRGLDYGYTF

clone size: -
J gene: TRBJ1-1
D gene: -
V gene: TRBV15
CDR3 DNA: TGTGCCACCAGCAGAGATCGGGCCGACAGGTCGGGGGGGGCTTTCTTT
CDR3 protein: CATSRDRADRSGGAFF

clone size: -
J gene: TRBJ2-5
D gene: TRBD1
V gene: TRBV5-1
CDR3 DNA: TGCGCCAGCAGCTTTCAGGGGGCATGGGAGACCCAGTACTTC
CDR3 protein: CASSFQGAWETQYF

clone size: -
J gene: TRBJ2-4
D gene: TRBD2
V gene: TRBV10-2
CDR3 DNA: TGCGCCAGCAGTGATTTGGCGGGGGGACAAAACATTCAGTACTTC
CDR3 protein: CASSDLAGGQNIQYF

clone size: few
J gene: TRBJ1-6
D gene: -
V gene: TRBV6-1
CDR3 DNA: TGTGCCAGCAGTGAAAGGGGGAGCTCCTATAATTCACCCCTCCACTTT
CDR3 protein: CASSERGSSYNSPLHF

clone size: -
J gene: TRBJ2-2
D gene: -
V gene: TRBV6-5
CDR3 DNA: TGTGCCAGCAGTTACGACTCAGGGACCGGGGAGCTGTTTTTT
CDR3 protein: CASSYDSGTGELFF

clone size: -
J gene: TRBJ2-3
D gene: -
V gene: TRBV10-3
CDR3 DNA: TGTGCCATCAGCGGACCGACCACAGATACGCAGTATTTT
CDR3 protein: CAISGPTTDTQYF

clone size: -
J gene: TRBJ2-3
D gene: TRBD1
V gene: TRBV13
CDR3 DNA: TGTGCCAGCAGCCGACAGGGGGGCGCAGATACGCAGTATTTT
CDR3 protein: CASSRQGGADTQYF

clone size: -
J gene: TRBJ2-5
D gene: TRBD1
V gene: TRBV25-1
CDR3 DNA: TGTGCCAGCAGTGAACCGGGACAGGGGTTAGAGACCCAGTACTTC
CDR3 protein: CASSEPGQGLETQYF